This passage covers 8 T cell receptor beta chains from one sample sequenced in a study of T-cell reconstitution after alpha-beta-depleted transplantation in children. Unique molecular identifiers were built into the TCRbeta library. From the PCR reads, TCRdb called clonotypes with MiXCR, one entry per CDR3 protein. This table holds about a million distinct CDR3 sequences, about 31% found once. The input for sequencing was PBMCs, mostly from graft donor cells, taken 360 days after TCRalphabeta/CD19-depleted stem cell transplant. The receptor set was obtained from a boy under three years old who had a stem cell transplant for SCID, so the T cells may come from the graft donor.

The J gene is TRBJ2-3, the V gene TRBV4-1, with 12 positions matching TRBD2. V lost 0 bases to trimming and J lost 4 bases; unmatched junction nucleotides: 8. The CDR3 extends over 18 amino acids. The germline V gene encodes CDR1 MGHRA and CDR2 YSYEKL. The CDR3, as DNA: TGCGCCAGCAGCCAAGATTATCGGCTAGCGGGGGGGGCAGATACGCAGTATTTT. It is translated as CASSQDYRLAGGADTQYF.

The chain's CDR3 is CASGSDRRYKNIQYF. The CDR3 region has the DNA TGTGCTAGTGGTTCAGACAGGAGGTACAAAAACATTCAGTACTTC. This chain uses TRBV12-5 with TRBJ2-4; weak D call: TRBD1 (6 bases). CDR3 size: 15 residues. Germline-derived CDR1 and CDR2 are LGHNT and FRNRAP. V gave up 4 bases and J gave up 3 bases, with 13 bases separating them.

This rearrangement joins TRBV5-1 to TRBJ2-2, with TRBD1 identical over 7 bases. V was pared by 7 bases and J by 2 bases, with 11 bases of the junction left unmatched. Germline values: CDR1 SGHRS, CDR2 YFSETQ. This CDR3 spans 16 amino acids. Here the CDR3 reads CASRGQAHPNTGELFF. The CDR3 nucleotides read TGCGCCAGCCGAGGACAGGCCCATCCCAACACCGGGGAGCTGTTTTTT.

This sequence joins TRBV29-1 and TRBJ2-1; 9 bases map to TRBD2. Losses at the gene ends were 0 bases for V and 2 bases for J; bases not matched to a gene: 8. The V gene's germline CDR1 is SQVTM and CDR2 ANQGSEA. The CDR3 runs 17 residues. CDR3 amino acids: CSVEDRFGLAPYNEQFF. For the CDR3, the DNA is TGCAGCGTTGAAGATCGGTTCGGACTAGCGCCCTACAATGAGCAGTTCTTC.

This clonotype was seen ten or more times. The chain employs TRBV4-2 and TRBJ2-4; D unresolved. V dropped 1 base and J dropped 0 bases, with 7 bases sitting between them. The CDR3 sequence is 15 residues long. CDR1 is LGHNA, CDR2 YNFKEQ, per germline. CDR3 protein: CASSQVELAKNIQYF. CDR3 nucleotides: TGTGCCAGCAGCCAAGTTGAGCTAGCCAAAAACATTCAGTACTTC.

The chain recombines TRBV28 with TRBJ2-5, with TRBD2 matching 10 bases. The CDR3 totals 16 residues. From germline, CDR1 is MDHEN and CDR2 SYDVKM. V lost 3 bases to trimming and J lost 3 bases; unmatched junction nucleotides: 7. CDR3 sequence: CASSFVSGLAEETQYF. The CDR3 DNA sequence: TGTGCCAGCAGTTTCGTGTCCGGACTAGCGGAAGAGACCCAGTACTTC. The full variable domain, with the rest looked up from reference TRBV28 and TRBJ2-5, is DVKVTQSSRYLVKRTGEKVFLECVQDMDHENMFWYRQDPGLGLRLIYFSYDVKMKEKGDIPEGYSVSREKKERFSLILESASTNQTSMYLCASSFVSGLAEETQYFGPGTRLLVL.

The CDR3 DNA reads TGTGCCACAGTTCCGGGACAGGGGGCGGACACCGGGGAGCTGTTTTTT. Translation gives CATVPGQGADTGELFF. The V call is TRBV2, the J call TRBJ2-2; TRBD1 aligns across 12 bases. V shed 10 bases, J shed 3 bases, and the junction held 9 bases outside the gene matches. The length of the CDR3 is 16 residues. Germline CDR1 is SNHLY and CDR2 is FYNNEI.

This clonotype was counted between two and nine times. The rearrangement uses TRBV9 and TRBJ2-7, with TRBD1 identical over 12 bases. V gave up 1 base and J gave up 4 bases; unmatched junction bases: 9. There are 17 residues in the CDR3. Germline loops: CDR1 SGDLS, CDR2 YYNGEE. For the CDR3, the DNA is TGTGCCAGCAGCGTAACTGTGGCGGGACAGGGGGCTTACGAGCAGTACTTC. It specifies CASSVTVAGQGAYEQYF.